These T cell receptor beta chains were read from a single sample in a study of blood T cell repertoires in COVID-19. The method was immunoSEQ multiplex PCR; TCRdb's version includes in-frame clones alone and lacks a portion of them. Of 400,000 to 450,000 clones in the sample, 70% to 90% were seen once. Sequences were obtained from peripheral blood. These receptors all come from a woman under 40 with active or convalescent COVID-19. CDR3s include the opening cysteine and the closing phenylalanine or tryptophan. The D gene is left open where the match is weak. Clone size is shown for a subset of rows, as once, few, many or a class of expanded clone.

d_gene: TRBD1; j_gene: TRBJ1-2; abundance: .; v_gene: TRBV19; CDR3nt: TGTGCCAGTACCCATGGACAGGGGAGTTTCGGTGGCTACACCTTC; CDR3aa: CASTHGQGSFGGYTF
d_gene: TRBD1; j_gene: TRBJ1-4; abundance: .; v_gene: TRBV11-2; CDR3nt: TGTGCCAGCAGCTTAGGGACAGGGGGCCGAAACGAAAAACTGTTTTTT; CDR3aa: CASSLGTGGRNEKLFF
d_gene: .; j_gene: TRBJ1-1; abundance: few; v_gene: TRBV11-2; CDR3nt: TGTGCCAGCAGCTTAGAGGGGCTACCGAACACTGAAGCTTTCTTT; CDR3aa: CASSLEGLPNTEAFF
d_gene: TRBD1; j_gene: TRBJ1-6; abundance: .; v_gene: TRBV7-8; CDR3nt: TGTGCCAGCAGCCTGGGACAGGGGTATTTGGCCCTCCACTTT; CDR3aa: CASSLGQGYLALHF
d_gene: TRBD1; j_gene: TRBJ2-1; abundance: .; v_gene: TRBV5-4; CDR3nt: TGTGCCAGCAGCCAATCTCCGGGACAGGGTAGGGATGAGCAGTTCTTC; CDR3aa: CASSQSPGQGRDEQFF
d_gene: .; j_gene: TRBJ2-1; abundance: once; v_gene: TRBV6-5; CDR3nt: TGTGCCAGCAGTTACTCGGGGGGACCCTACAATGAGCAGTTCTTC; CDR3aa: CASSYSGGPYNEQFF
d_gene: TRBD1; j_gene: TRBJ1-1; abundance: few; v_gene: TRBV5-1; CDR3nt: TGCGCCAGCAGCTATCGGACAGGGACGAACACTGAAGCTTTCTTT; CDR3aa: CASSYRTGTNTEAFF
d_gene: TRBD1; j_gene: TRBJ2-2; abundance: .; v_gene: TRBV9; CDR3nt: TGTGCCAGCAGCGTTTCCGGGACAGGGTTGACCGGGGAGCTGTTTTTT; CDR3aa: CASSVSGTGLTGELFF
d_gene: TRBD1; j_gene: TRBJ1-5; abundance: .; v_gene: TRBV6-1; CDR3nt: TGTGCCAGCAGTGAAGGGGACAGAGGCAATCAGCCCCAGCATTTT; CDR3aa: CASSEGDRGNQPQHF
d_gene: .; j_gene: TRBJ1-6; abundance: .; v_gene: TRBV5-5; CDR3nt: TGTGCCAGCAGCCGAGGCACCGGGAATTCACCCCTCCACTTT; CDR3aa: CASSRGTGNSPLHF
d_gene: .; j_gene: TRBJ2-2; abundance: .; v_gene: TRBV25-1; CDR3nt: TGTGCCAGCAGTCCTGACAGGACGCCCACCGGGGAGCTGTTTTTT; CDR3aa: CASSPDRTPTGELFF
d_gene: TRBD1; j_gene: TRBJ1-5; abundance: .; v_gene: TRBV9; CDR3nt: TGTGCCAGCAGCAGGACAGGAGGCAATCAGCCCCAGCATTTT; CDR3aa: CASSRTGGNQPQHF
d_gene: TRBD1; j_gene: TRBJ2-7; abundance: once; v_gene: TRBV6-1; CDR3nt: TGTGCCAGCAGTGAAACCGGGACAGCTATCCCCCACGAGCAGTACTTC; CDR3aa: CASSETGTAIPHEQYF
d_gene: TRBD1; j_gene: TRBJ1-1; abundance: .; v_gene: TRBV11-2; CDR3nt: TGTGCCAGCAGCTTAAAGGAGGGGGCCGGGAACACTGAAGCTTTCTTT; CDR3aa: CASSLKEGAGNTEAFF
d_gene: TRBD2; j_gene: TRBJ2-3; abundance: .; v_gene: TRBV15; CDR3nt: TGTGCCACCAGCCTCGGGACTAGCGGGAGCACAGATACGCAGTATTTT; CDR3aa: CATSLGTSGSTDTQYF
d_gene: .; j_gene: TRBJ2-3; abundance: .; v_gene: TRBV4-1; CDR3nt: TGCGCCAGCAGCCACCCAGGAACAGATACGCAGTATTTT; CDR3aa: CASSHPGTDTQYF
d_gene: TRBD1; j_gene: TRBJ2-2; abundance: .; v_gene: TRBV9; CDR3nt: TGTGCCAGCAGCGTGGCTACGACAGGGATTGCCGGGGAGCTGTTTTTT; CDR3aa: CASSVATTGIAGELFF
d_gene: .; j_gene: TRBJ1-1; abundance: .; v_gene: TRBV5-5; CDR3nt: TGTGCCAGCAGCTTGGAAACGGGGAGGACTGAAGCTTTCTTT; CDR3aa: CASSLETGRTEAFF
d_gene: .; j_gene: TRBJ1-2; abundance: .; v_gene: TRBV5-1; CDR3nt: TGCGCCAGCAGCGGGGTACAGGGATTTTTGGGTGGCTACACCTTC; CDR3aa: CASSGVQGFLGGYTF
d_gene: TRBD1; j_gene: TRBJ2-1; abundance: .; v_gene: TRBV2; CDR3nt: TGTGCCAGCACCCGGACAGGGTATAAAAATGAGCAGTTCTTC; CDR3aa: CASTRTGYKNEQFF
d_gene: TRBD2; j_gene: TRBJ2-1; abundance: .; v_gene: TRBV11-1; CDR3nt: TGTGCCAGCAGCTCCGGACTAGCGGGGGGGATTGAGCAGTTCTTC; CDR3aa: CASSSGLAGGIEQFF